Following are 15 T cell receptor beta chains from one sample sequenced in a study of OX40 agonist ivuxolimab in advanced cancers. Sequenced by immunoSEQ multiplex PCR; TCRdb stores in-frame clones only, minus some. Counted here are about 65,000 clones, about nine tenths occurring once; the ten biggest clones make up 0.38%. This specimen consisted of CD4+ or CD8+ T cells sorted from blood, obtained in a trial of the OX40 agonist ivuxolimab. Every receptor here comes from an adult with an advanced solid tumor such as melanoma, head and neck, liver or kidney cancer.

The chain links TRBV29-1 to TRBJ1-1; the D is unclear. V was cut by 8 bases and J by 1 base, with 14 bases left in between. This CDR3 has 13 amino acids. Germline V gene lookup returns CDR1 SQVTM and CDR2 ANQGSEA. The CDR3 nucleotides are TGCAGCCAATACGGAAGGACGAACACTGAAGCTTTCTTT. This translates into CSQYGRTNTEAFF.

This clone was seen a single time. This chain connects TRBV7-2 to TRBJ2-2; D not resolved. The V end was cut by 0 bases, the J end by 0 bases, with 5 bases between. This CDR3 is built from 15 residues. From germline, CDR1 is SGHTA and CDR2 FQGNSA. CDR3 loop: CASSLAATNTGELFF. The CDR3, as DNA: TGTGCCAGCAGCTTAGCGGCAACGAACACCGGGGAGCTGTTTTTT.

A few counts support this clone. The chain carries TRBV7-9 and TRBJ1-4; weak D call: TRBD1 (6 bases). Germline values: CDR1 SEHNR, CDR2 FQNEAQ (reference sequence). The CDR3 is 15 residues long. Trimming shortened V by 0 bases and J by 6 bases, and 11 bases separated the two germline ends. CDR3 coding DNA: TGTGCCAGCAGCTTAGCGGGACACTCGTATGAAAAACTGTTTTTT. It encodes CASSLAGHSYEKLFF. The complete variable domain, with remaining parts taken from reference TRBV7-9 and TRBJ1-4, reads DTGVSQNPRHKITKRGQNVTFRCDPISEHNRLYWYRQTLGQGPEFLTYFQNEAQLEKSRLLSDRFSAERPKGSFSTLEIQRTEQGDSAMYLCASSLAGHSYEKLFFGSGTQLSVL.

This rearrangement joins TRBV5-1 to TRBJ2-3; 16 bases line up with TRBD2. This CDR3 spans 17 amino acids. The J segment lost 6 bases and the V segment lost 3 bases, leaving 7 bases of the junction unmatched. CDR1 is SGHRS and CDR2 is YFSETQ in the germline V gene. The CDR3 DNA follows: TGCGCCAGCAGCTCCCCGGGACTAGCGGGGGGGGCGGATACGCAGTATTTT. Its translation: CASSSPGLAGGADTQYF.

The rearrangement joins TRBV15 to TRBJ1-5; D remains unclear. Germline loops: CDR1 LNHNV, CDR2 YYDKDF (reference sequence). V was shortened by 1 base and J by 1 base, with 11 bases between the two germline ends. The CDR3 sequence is 16 residues long. DNA for the CDR3: TGTGCCACCAGCAGAGGGACCACAAGGAGCAATCAGCCCCAGCATTTT. This translates into CATSRGTTRSNQPQHF.

The rearrangement links TRBV4-1 to TRBJ2-1; TRBD2 matches 9 bases. Germline CDR1 MGHRA, CDR2 YSYEKL. V lost 0 bases and J lost 6; bases outside the gene matches: 9. The CDR3 covers 17 residues. CDR3 nucleotides: TGCGCCAGCAGCCAAGATCTTGTTGGCGGGGGGGCCAATGAGCAGTTCTTC. This gives the protein CASSQDLVGGGANEQFF.

The chain carries TRBV7-9 and TRBJ1-2, with a possible D match to TRBD1 (6 bases). CDR3 length equals 15 residues. The germline V gene has CDR1 SEHNR and CDR2 FQNEAQ (reference sequence). V lost 6 bases and J lost 4, with 18 bases in between. The CDR3 DNA sequence: TGTGCCAGCAGGGGACCGGGACAAAGTACCTATGGCTACACCTTC. It is translated as CASRGPGQSTYGYTF.

The genes are TRBV21-1 and TRBJ2-6; TRBD1, the table's D call, lacks a check against the DNA. TRBV21-1 is a pseudogene. The CDR3 consists of 15 residues. CDR3 in DNA: TGTAGTCCCGGGACAGGGGCAGGTGGGGCCAACGTCCTGACTTTC. Its protein product is CSPGTGAGGANVLTF.

This chain links TRBV19 with TRBJ1-5; D may be TRBD1 (5 bases). V was clipped by 6 bases and J by 3 bases, with 9 bases between them. The CDR3 is 13 residues long. Germline V gene sequence: CDR1 LNHDA, CDR2 SQIVND (reference sequence). The CDR3 here is CASSGTVNQPQHF. CDR3 DNA: TGTGCCAGTAGCGGGACGGTCAATCAGCCCCAGCATTTT.

The V call is TRBV13, the J call TRBJ1-1; no clear D. This CDR3 is built from 16 residues. With 0 bases removed from V and 1 base from J, the gap between germline ends came to 12 bases. CDR1 and CDR2 (germline): PRHDT, FYEKMQ (reference sequence). The CDR3 DNA reads TGTGCCAGCAGCTTAGGCCTGGCAGCGACGAACACTGAAGCTTTCTTT. Its translation: CASSLGLAATNTEAFF.

The gene calls are TRBV6-1 and TRBJ1-3, with 9 bases aligning to TRBD1. V lost 8 bases and J lost 3; bases outside the gene matches: 8. CDR1 and CDR2 (germline): MNHNS, SASEGT. The CDR3 runs 15 residues. CDR3 protein: CASDQTGGGGNTIYF. The CDR3 region has the DNA TGTGCCAGCGACCAGACAGGGGGTGGTGGAAACACCATATATTTT.

This chain joins TRBV27 and TRBJ2-3, with 8 bases aligning to TRBD1. J lost 4 bases, V lost 4 bases, and 13 bases had no gene match. This CDR3 is 17 amino acids long. The V gene's germline CDR1 is MNHEY and CDR2 SMNVEV (reference sequence). Written as DNA, the CDR3 is TGTGCCAGCAGTTCAAGGACGACCAGGGGGCTGGCAGATACGCAGTATTTT. Translated: CASSSRTTRGLADTQYF.

V gene TRBV19 combines with J gene TRBJ2-3; D remains ambiguous. CDR1 and CDR2 (germline): LNHDA, SQIVND (reference sequence). The CDR3 extends over 16 amino acids. V was pared by 6 bases and J by 5 bases, with 21 bases between. The CDR3 sequence: CASSDSGLRREDTQYF. CDR3 nucleotide sequence: TGTGCCAGTAGCGACTCCGGGCTAAGAAGGGAAGATACGCAGTATTTT.

The rearrangement uses TRBV5-1 and TRBJ2-5; 7 bases map to TRBD2. Trimming removed 0 bases from V and 1 base from J; junction bases left unmatched: 0. This CDR3 is built from 14 residues. Germline V gives CDR1 SGHRS, CDR2 YFSETQ. CDR3 protein: CASSLAGGQETQYF. The DNA of the CDR3 is TGCGCCAGCAGCTTGGCGGGGGGCCAAGAGACCCAGTACTTC.

CDR3 DNA sequence: TGTGCCATCAGTGTGATTAGCGGGGGTTCCTACGAGCAGTACTTC. Its translation: CAISVISGGSYEQYF. The chain carries TRBV10-3 and TRBJ2-7; 9 nucleotides line up with TRBD2. CDR1 ENHRY and CDR2 SYGVKD come from the germline V gene. The CDR3 extends over 15 amino acids. The ends lost 4 bases at V and 1 base at J; junction bases unmatched: 5.